The entry below gives a single TCR beta chain sequence along with its context. The data belong to a study of blood T cells in healthy people across ages. Overall study: Through template switching, about one barcoded beta molecule was captured per two T cells, as measured in model experiments.

PCR was performed a second time for roughly 7 to 12 cycles using a sample-barcoded 5' primer and a J-beta primer mix. TCRdb re-derived calls from the 5' RACE reads in MiXCR, one entry per CDR3 protein. The table shows about 730,000 distinct CDR3 sequences, with roughly 44% occurring only once. Material for sequencing was blood. This sequence was found in a woman aged 60-75 years in good health.

The chain's CDR3 is CASSHLDRYEQYF. CDR3 sequence (DNA): TGTGCCAGCAGCCACTTGGACAGATACGAGCAGTACTTC. V usage is TRBV3-1 and J usage is TRBJ2-7; a possible D gene is TRBD1 (6 bases). Trimming left V 3 bases short and J 4 bases short, with 10 bases between. The V gene's germline CDR1 is LGHDT and CDR2 YNNKEL (reference sequence). The CDR3 has 13 amino acids.